The 9 T cell receptor beta chains given below trace back to one sample, sequenced in a study of blood T cell repertoires in COVID-19 (TCRdb year 2020). The library was obtained by the immunoSEQ multiplex PCR assay. TCRdb provides this immuneACCESS table in a form limited to in-frame rearrangements. Some clones are lacking; in checked studies, under half of them reflect an unresolved V gene, and why the rest are absent is not known. This sample has some 170,000 clones in its table, and roughly 79% of those were observed once. Roughly 28% of the sample belongs to the ten largest clones. Input material: peripheral blood. These receptors were taken from a woman in her 70s with acute or convalescent COVID-19.

The chain links TRBV19 to TRBJ2-1; the D is unclear. The V and J ends lost 6 bases and 0 bases respectively, with 12 bases between them. The CDR3 is made up of 15 amino acids. Germline V gene lookup returns CDR1 LNHDA and CDR2 SQIVND (reference sequence). The CDR3 loop is CASSELLSSYNEQFF. In DNA, the CDR3 is TGTGCCAGTAGCGAACTGCTTTCCTCCTACAATGAGCAGTTCTTC.

This chain uses TRBV30 with TRBJ2-7; D not resolved. V lost 3 bases and J 7 bases, leaving 13 bases between the germline ends. CDR1 and CDR2 from the germline V gene are GTSNPN and SVGIG (reference sequence). The CDR3 runs 12 residues. CDR3 sequence (DNA): TGTGCCTGGAGCTTGAGTAACTATGAGCAGTACTTC. Protein: CAWSLSNYEQYF.

The chain joins TRBV6-5 to TRBJ1-3, with D possibly matching TRBD1 (6 bases). The CDR3 loop spans 14 amino acids. The V gene lost 6 bases and the J gene lost 1 base, with 10 bases spanning the gap. In germline, CDR1 is MNHEY, CDR2 SVGAGI. CDR3 loop: CASRNQGSGNTIYF. Written as DNA, the CDR3 is TGTGCCAGCAGAAATCAGGGGTCTGGAAACACCATATATTTT.

This rearrangement joins TRBV6-5 to TRBJ1-1; 7 nucleotides match TRBD1. Trimming at V came to 6 bases and at J to 1 base, leaving 8 bases not matched to a gene. This CDR3 comprises 15 residues. Germline V lookup: CDR1 MNHEY, CDR2 SVGAGI. The CDR3, as DNA: TGTGCCAGCAGACCGACAGGGAGCTCGAACACTGAAGCTTTCTTT. This gives the protein CASRPTGSSNTEAFF.

The chain employs TRBV29-1 and TRBJ1-4; D possibly corresponds to TRBD1 (6 bases). V lost 3 bases, J lost 5 bases, and 13 bases lay in between. The germline V gene has CDR1 SQVTM and CDR2 ANQGSEA. The CDR3 runs 14 residues. CDR3 DNA: TGCAGCGTTGATCCGACAGGAGTCAATGAAAAACTGTTTTTT. This codes for CSVDPTGVNEKLFF.

The chain uses TRBV24-1 and TRBJ2-7; TRBD2 agrees at 12 bases. Per germline, CDR1 KGHDR and CDR2 SFDVKD. The CDR3 is made up of 16 amino acids. J gave up 4 bases and V 4 bases, and 7 bases lay outside the gene matches. CDR3 amino acids: CATSDHGTSGSYEQYF. CDR3 in DNA: TGTGCCACCAGTGACCACGGGACTAGCGGGTCATACGAGCAGTACTTC.

This clone was detected many times. The V gene is TRBV7-9, the J gene TRBJ2-1; TRBD1 aligns across 11 bases. Germline-derived CDR1 and CDR2 are SEHNR and FQNEAQ (reference sequence). V dropped 5 bases and J dropped 7; count of bases not matched to a gene: 7. CDR3 size: 15 residues. The CDR3 spells CASSPGTGGNNEQFF. CDR3 nucleotides: TGTGCCAGCAGCCCAGGGACAGGGGGGAATAATGAGCAGTTCTTC.

This clone was detected only a few times. This chain joins TRBV7-2 and TRBJ2-2; a weak D match, TRBD2 (5 bases). From germline, CDR1 is SGHTA and CDR2 FQGNSA. The germline V and J ends were trimmed by 7 bases and 1 base, with 10 bases remaining between them. The CDR3 runs 14 residues. In DNA, the CDR3 is TGTGCCAGCACCTCGGACTGGAACACCGGGGAGCTGTTTTTT. This sequence encodes CASTSDWNTGELFF.

This clone was observed a few times. The chain combines TRBV6-5 with TRBJ1-5; D is possibly TRBD1 (5 bases). V was trimmed by 6 bases and J by 4 bases, leaving 7 bases between them. Germline CDR1 MNHEY, CDR2 SVGAGI. The CDR3 runs to 12 residues. CDR3 residues: CASRTANQPQHF. The CDR3 nucleotides are TGTGCCAGCAGGACAGCTAATCAGCCCCAGCATTTT.